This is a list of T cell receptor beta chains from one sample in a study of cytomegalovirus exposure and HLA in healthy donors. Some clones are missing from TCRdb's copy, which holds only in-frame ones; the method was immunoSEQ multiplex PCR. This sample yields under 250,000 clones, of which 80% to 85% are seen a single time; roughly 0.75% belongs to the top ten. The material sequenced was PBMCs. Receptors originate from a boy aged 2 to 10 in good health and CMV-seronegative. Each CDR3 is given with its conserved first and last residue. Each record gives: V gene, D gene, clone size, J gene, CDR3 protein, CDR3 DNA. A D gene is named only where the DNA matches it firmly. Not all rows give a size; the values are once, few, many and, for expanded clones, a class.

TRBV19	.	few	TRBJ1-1	CASSIGNTEAFF	TGTGCCAGTAGTATCGGGAACACTGAAGCTTTCTTT
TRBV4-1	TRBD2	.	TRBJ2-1	CASSQDRASGGYEQFF	TGCGCCAGCAGCCAAGATAGGGCTAGCGGGGGTTATGAGCAGTTCTTC
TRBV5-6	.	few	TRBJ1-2	CASSSYRLKDYGYTF	TGTGCCAGCAGCTCTTATAGACTGAAAGACTATGGCTACACCTTC
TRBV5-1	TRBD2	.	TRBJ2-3	CASSLGLAGADTQYF	TGCGCCAGCAGCTTGGGGCTAGCGGGAGCAGATACGCAGTATTTT
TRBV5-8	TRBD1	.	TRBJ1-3	CASSFGQGAGNTIYF	TGTGCCAGCAGCTTCGGGCAGGGGGCTGGAAACACCATATATTTT
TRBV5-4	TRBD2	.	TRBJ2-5	CASSNSGGAETQYF	TGTGCCAGCAGCAATAGCGGGGGGGCCGAGACCCAGTACTTC
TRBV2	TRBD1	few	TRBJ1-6	CASLGQGVGSPLHF	TGTGCCAGCCTAGGACAGGGGGTAGGTTCACCCCTCCACTTT
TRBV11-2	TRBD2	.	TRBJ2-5	CASTLGGGDRETQYF	TGTGCCAGCACCCTCGGGGGGGGAGACAGAGAGACCCAGTACTTC
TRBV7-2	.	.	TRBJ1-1	CASSLAGGGRAFF	TGTGCCAGCAGCTTAGCGGGGGGGGGCAGGGCTTTCTTT
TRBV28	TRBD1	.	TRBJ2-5	CASSSPIAGGKETQYF	TGTGCCAGCAGCTCCCCTATAGCAGGGGGAAAAGAGACCCAGTACTTC
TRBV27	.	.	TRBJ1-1	CASSLRGNTEAFF	TGTGCCAGCAGTTTAAGGGGGAACACTGAAGCTTTCTTT
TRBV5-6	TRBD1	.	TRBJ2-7	CASSSVFGTGVYEQYF	TGTGCCAGCAGCTCCGTCTTCGGGACAGGGGTCTACGAGCAGTACTTC
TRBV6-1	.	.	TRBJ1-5	CASRSGSTNQPQHF	TGTGCCAGCAGGTCAGGGTCGACCAATCAGCCCCAGCATTTT
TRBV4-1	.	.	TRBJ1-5	CASSQFQDSSGQPQHF	TGCGCCAGCAGCCAATTCCAGGACTCATCGGGGCAGCCCCAGCATTTT
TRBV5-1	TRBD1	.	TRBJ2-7	CASSLAGTGAEQYF	TGCGCCAGCAGCTTGGCGGGGACAGGTGCCGAGCAGTACTTC
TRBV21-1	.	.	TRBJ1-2	CASSKEGQGALGYGYTF	TGTGCCAGCAGCAAAGAGGGACAGGGGGCACTAGGATATGGCTACACCTTC
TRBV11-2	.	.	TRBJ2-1	CASSLHSSYNEQFF	TGTGCCAGCAGCTTACACAGCTCCTACAATGAGCAGTTCTTC
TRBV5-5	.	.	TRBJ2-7	CASSLAQVPYEQYF	TGTGCCAGCAGCTTGGCGCAGGTACCCTACGAGCAGTACTTC
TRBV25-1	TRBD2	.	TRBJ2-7	CASSAVRTSGRVGQYF	TGTGCCAGCAGTGCAGTAAGGACTAGCGGGAGAGTCGGGCAGTACTTC
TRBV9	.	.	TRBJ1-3	CASSGRTGNTIYF	TGTGCCAGCAGCGGGAGGACTGGAAACACCATATATTTT
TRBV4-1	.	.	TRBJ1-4	CASTRAGPGEKLFF	TGCGCCAGCACGCGGGCCGGGCCCGGGGAAAAACTGTTTTTT
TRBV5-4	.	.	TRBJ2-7	CASSLSGGYEQYF	TGTGCCAGCAGCTTGAGCGGCGGCTACGAGCAGTACTTC
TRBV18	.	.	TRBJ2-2	CASSPFYVLNTGELFF	TGTGCCAGCTCACCCTTCTACGTCCTGAACACCGGGGAGCTGTTTTTT
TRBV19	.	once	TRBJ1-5	CASSWGLRGNQPQHF	TGTGCCAGTAGTTGGGGGCTTCGGGGCAATCAGCCCCAGCATTTT
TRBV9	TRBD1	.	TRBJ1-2	CASTAQTGVNGYTF	TGTGCCAGCACCGCCCAGACAGGGGTAAATGGCTACACCTTC
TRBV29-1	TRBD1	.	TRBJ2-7	CSVMTGGSGEQYF	TGCAGCGTCATGACAGGGGGCTCTGGCGAGCAGTACTTC
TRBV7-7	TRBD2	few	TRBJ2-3	CASSLTSGSTDTQYF	TGTGCTAGCAGCTTAACTAGCGGAAGCACAGATACGCAGTATTTT
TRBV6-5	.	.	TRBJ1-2	CASLSSYGYTF	TGTGCCAGCCTCTCCAGCTATGGCTACACCTTC
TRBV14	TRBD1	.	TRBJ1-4	CASSPAGQAREKLFF	TGTGCCAGCAGCCCCGCGGGACAGGCTCGGGAAAAACTGTTTTTT
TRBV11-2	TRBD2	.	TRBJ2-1	CASSLEGGNEQFF	TGTGCCAGCAGCTTAGAGGGGGGGAATGAGCAGTTCTTC
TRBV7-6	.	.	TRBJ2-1	CASSLAAGSSSYNEQFF	TGTGCCAGCAGCTTAGCGGCGGGGTCAAGCTCCTACAATGAGCAGTTCTTC
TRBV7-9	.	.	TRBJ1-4	CSSSLRRGDNEKLFF	TGTTCCAGCAGCTTAAGGAGGGGCGACAATGAAAAACTGTTTTTT
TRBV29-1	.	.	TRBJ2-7	CSVERGTYEQYF	TGCAGCGTTGAACGGGGAACCTACGAGCAGTACTTC
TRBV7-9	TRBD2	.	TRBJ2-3	CASSSGTSGDTQYF	TGTGCCAGCAGCTCGGGGACTAGCGGAGATACGCAGTATTTT
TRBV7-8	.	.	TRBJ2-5	CASSSEETQYF	TGTGCCAGCAGTTCGGAAGAGACCCAGTACTTC
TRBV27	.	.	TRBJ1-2	CASSFFPRGGPNYGYTF	TGTGCCAGCAGTTTTTTTCCTCGGGGAGGCCCTAACTATGGCTACACCTTC
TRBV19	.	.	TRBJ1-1	CASSIGQVNTEAFF	TGTGCCAGTAGTATCGGTCAAGTGAACACTGAAGCTTTCTTT
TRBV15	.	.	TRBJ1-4	CATSRGPGMNEKLFF	TGTGCCACCAGCAGGGGTCCGGGAATGAATGAAAAACTGTTTTTT
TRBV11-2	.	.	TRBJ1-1	CASSGRQVIYTEAFF	TGTGCCAGCAGCGGACGACAGGTTATTTACACTGAAGCTTTCTTT
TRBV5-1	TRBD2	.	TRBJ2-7	CASSGGRLAGASEQYF	TGCGCCAGCAGCGGGGGTAGACTAGCGGGAGCGTCGGAGCAGTACTTC
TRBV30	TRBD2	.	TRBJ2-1	CAWSSGRIQGIAGVSNEQFF	TGTGCCTGGAGCTCAGGTCGCATACAGGGGATAGCGGGAGTTAGCAATGAGCAGTTCTTC
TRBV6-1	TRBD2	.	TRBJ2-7	CASRDSGGAREQYF	TGTGCCAGCAGAGATAGCGGGGGGGCAAGGGAGCAGTACTTC
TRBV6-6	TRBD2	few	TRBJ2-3	CASSLTSGGETDTQYF	TGTGCCAGCAGCTTGACTAGCGGGGGGGAAACAGATACGCAGTATTTT
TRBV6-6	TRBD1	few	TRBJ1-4	CASSRTGGDEKLFF	TGTGCCAGCAGTAGGACAGGGGGCGACGAAAAACTGTTTTTT
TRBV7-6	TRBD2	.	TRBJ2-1	CASSFGTSVYNEQFF	TGTGCCAGCAGCTTCGGGACTAGCGTATACAATGAGCAGTTCTTC
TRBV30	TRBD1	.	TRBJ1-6	CAWTSLALKRGQRNSPLHF	TGTGCCTGGACATCACTGGCACTAAAGAGGGGACAGAGAAATTCACCCCTCCACTTT
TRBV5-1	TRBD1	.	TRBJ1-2	CASPLEQGVYNYGYTF	TGCGCCAGTCCGCTTGAACAGGGGGTCTATAACTATGGCTACACCTTC
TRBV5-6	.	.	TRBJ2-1	CASSLSRVLSSYNEQFF	TGTGCCAGCAGCTTGAGCCGGGTGTTGAGCTCCTACAATGAGCAGTTCTTC
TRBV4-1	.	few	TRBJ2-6	CASSPGVSGANVLTF	TGCGCCAGCAGCCCCGGGGTGTCTGGGGCCAACGTCCTGACTTTC
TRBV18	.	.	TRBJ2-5	CASSQGPKRVQYF	TGTGCCAGCTCACAGGGGCCAAAGAGAGTCCAGTACTTC
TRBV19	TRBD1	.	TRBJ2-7	CASSMGQAKEQYF	TGTGCCAGTAGTATGGGACAGGCTAAAGAGCAGTACTTC
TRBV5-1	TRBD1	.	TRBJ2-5	CASSLAGQGTRGTQYF	TGCGCCAGCAGCTTGGCGGGACAGGGGACTAGGGGGACCCAGTACTTC
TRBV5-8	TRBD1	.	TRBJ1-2	CASSLETMAGQGKGGYTF	TGTGCCAGCAGCTTGGAGACTATGGCGGGACAGGGGAAGGGTGGCTACACCTTC
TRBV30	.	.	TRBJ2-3	CAWRLGTSTDTQYF	TGTGCCTGGAGGTTAGGGACAAGCACAGATACGCAGTATTTT
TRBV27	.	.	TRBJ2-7	CASSWAGRTTYEQYF	TGTGCCAGCAGTTGGGCGGGACGAACTACCTACGAGCAGTACTTC
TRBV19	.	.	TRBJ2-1	CASNLAIHYNEQFF	TGTGCCAGCAACCTAGCGATCCACTACAATGAGCAGTTCTTC
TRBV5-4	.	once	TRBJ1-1	CASSLGQTSLPTEAFF	TGTGCCAGCAGCTTGGGACAGACTTCCCTCCCCACTGAAGCTTTCTTT
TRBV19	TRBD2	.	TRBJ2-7	CASTRGGQSYEQYF	TGTGCCAGTACCCGGGGGGGCCAAAGCTACGAGCAGTACTTC
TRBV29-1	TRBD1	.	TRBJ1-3	CSVGTGNSGNTIYF	TGCAGCGTCGGGACAGGGAACTCTGGAAACACCATATATTTT
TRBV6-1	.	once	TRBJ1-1	CASSRLEDTEAFF	TGTGCCAGCAGTCGGCTGGAGGACACTGAAGCTTTCTTT